These T cell receptor beta chains were read from a single sample in a study of blood T cell repertoires in COVID-19. Some clones are missing from TCRdb's copy, which holds only in-frame ones; the method was immunoSEQ multiplex PCR. The table records hundreds of thousands of clones, 80% to 90% of them present only once. The specimen was peripheral blood. Receptors originate from a young woman with acute or convalescent COVID-19. Both conserved end residues are part of each CDR3. Each record gives: clone size, D gene, J gene, V gene, CDR3 DNA, CDR3 protein. The D gene is left open where the match is weak. Size is stated for part of the rows, as once, few or many counts, or as a class when the clone is expanded.

abundance: NA; d_gene: NA; j_gene: TRBJ1-5; v_gene: TRBV5-1; CDR3nt: TGCGCCAGCAGAGAGTCCGTCAATCAGCCCCAGCATTTT; CDR3aa: CASRESVNQPQHF
abundance: NA; d_gene: TRBD2; j_gene: TRBJ2-1; v_gene: TRBV5-1; CDR3nt: TGCGCCAGCAGTATGACTAGCGGACGGGATGAGCAGTTCTTC; CDR3aa: CASSMTSGRDEQFF
abundance: NA; d_gene: TRBD2; j_gene: TRBJ2-7; v_gene: TRBV28; CDR3nt: TGTGCCAGCAGTCCCGTCAGGGACTTACCTTTAGCGGGGGGAAACGACGAGCAGTACTTC; CDR3aa: CASSPVRDLPLAGGNDEQYF
abundance: few; d_gene: TRBD1; j_gene: TRBJ1-1; v_gene: TRBV18; CDR3nt: TGTGCCAGCTCACCCGCAGGGGGCCCCCTGAACACTGAAGCTTTCTTT; CDR3aa: CASSPAGGPLNTEAFF
abundance: NA; d_gene: NA; j_gene: TRBJ2-5; v_gene: TRBV15; CDR3nt: TGTGCCACCAGCAGAGGGGCGGGTCAAGAGACCCAGTACTTC; CDR3aa: CATSRGAGQETQYF
abundance: NA; d_gene: NA; j_gene: TRBJ1-2; v_gene: TRBV10-2; CDR3nt: TGCGCCAGCAGTAGGCAGGGGAACTATGGCTACACCTTC; CDR3aa: CASSRQGNYGYTF
abundance: NA; d_gene: NA; j_gene: TRBJ2-1; v_gene: TRBV10-3; CDR3nt: TGTGCCATCAGTGAGTCGAGACAGACAAATGAGCAGTTCTTC; CDR3aa: CAISESRQTNEQFF
abundance: NA; d_gene: NA; j_gene: TRBJ2-1; v_gene: TRBV28; CDR3nt: TGTGCCAGCGTAGACTCCTACAATGAGCAGTTCTTC; CDR3aa: CASVDSYNEQFF
abundance: NA; d_gene: TRBD1; j_gene: TRBJ1-3; v_gene: TRBV10-3; CDR3nt: TGTGCCATCAGTGAGTCGAACAGGGGGTCTGGAAACACCATATATTTT; CDR3aa: CAISESNRGSGNTIYF
abundance: NA; d_gene: TRBD1; j_gene: TRBJ1-5; v_gene: TRBV27; CDR3nt: TGTGCCAGCTCACAGGGGAAGTGGGGTAGCAATCAGCCCCAGCATTTT; CDR3aa: CASSQGKWGSNQPQHF
abundance: NA; d_gene: NA; j_gene: TRBJ2-3; v_gene: TRBV27; CDR3nt: TGTGCCAGCAGTCCGATCTCAAGGGGAAGCGCAGATACGCAGTATTTT; CDR3aa: CASSPISRGSADTQYF
abundance: NA; d_gene: TRBD2; j_gene: TRBJ2-7; v_gene: TRBV28; CDR3nt: TGTGCCAGCAGTTTACCTCGCCCGGGGGGGCTTTACGAGCAGTACTTC; CDR3aa: CASSLPRPGGLYEQYF
abundance: NA; d_gene: TRBD1; j_gene: TRBJ1-6; v_gene: TRBV14; CDR3nt: TGTGCCAGCAGCCAAGAGCGGACAGGGTATTCGAGATGGGATTCACCCCTCCACTTT; CDR3aa: CASSQERTGYSRWDSPLHF
abundance: NA; d_gene: NA; j_gene: TRBJ2-2; v_gene: TRBV6-5; CDR3nt: TGTGCCAGCAGACTGGGGACGGGGGCCGGGGAGCTGTTTTTT; CDR3aa: CASRLGTGAGELFF
abundance: once; d_gene: NA; j_gene: TRBJ2-2; v_gene: TRBV12-3/TRBV12-4; CDR3nt: TGTGCCAGCATCGGCAGCGCCACCGGGGAGCTGTTTTTT; CDR3aa: CASIGSATGELFF
abundance: NA; d_gene: TRBD2; j_gene: TRBJ2-2; v_gene: TRBV28; CDR3nt: TGTGCCAGCACCCCCGGGGGGGCCACCGGGGAGCTGTTTTTT; CDR3aa: CASTPGGATGELFF
abundance: NA; d_gene: NA; j_gene: TRBJ1-1; v_gene: TRBV5-1; CDR3nt: TGCGCCAGCAGCCTTCAGTTGAACACTGAAGCTTTCTTT; CDR3aa: CASSLQLNTEAFF
abundance: NA; d_gene: TRBD2; j_gene: TRBJ2-1; v_gene: TRBV3-1/TRBV3-2; CDR3nt: TGTGCCAGCAGCCGCCCTAGCGGGGGCAATGAGCAGTTCTTC; CDR3aa: CASSRPSGGNEQFF
abundance: NA; d_gene: NA; j_gene: TRBJ2-7; v_gene: TRBV5-1; CDR3nt: TGCGCCAGCAGCTTGGCGGGGACAAAGAACTCCTACGAGCAGTACTTC; CDR3aa: CASSLAGTKNSYEQYF
abundance: NA; d_gene: NA; j_gene: TRBJ1-6; v_gene: TRBV21-1; CDR3nt: TGTGCCAGCAGCAAAGGGGGACAGGGGAATAATTCACCCCTCCACTTT; CDR3aa: CASSKGGQGNNSPLHF
abundance: NA; d_gene: TRBD2; j_gene: TRBJ2-1; v_gene: TRBV10-1; CDR3nt: TGCGCCAGCAGTGAGTCGAATTCCGCTGGCGGGGGTTGGAATTCCTACAATGAGCAGTTCTTC; CDR3aa: CASSESNSAGGGWNSYNEQFF
abundance: NA; d_gene: NA; j_gene: TRBJ1-4; v_gene: TRBV18; CDR3nt: TGTGCCAGCTCAGCCCTGGAGAATGAAAAACTGTTTTTT; CDR3aa: CASSALENEKLFF
abundance: NA; d_gene: NA; j_gene: TRBJ2-5; v_gene: TRBV6-1; CDR3nt: TGTGCCAGCAGTGAAATTGGGTCGGGGTGGGGAGAGACCCAGTACTTC; CDR3aa: CASSEIGSGWGETQYF
abundance: NA; d_gene: TRBD2; j_gene: TRBJ2-5; v_gene: TRBV18; CDR3nt: TGTGCCAGCTCACCACCGTTCACCCATGGTGCGGGGGGCCAGGAGACCCAGTACTTC; CDR3aa: CASSPPFTHGAGGQETQYF
abundance: NA; d_gene: NA; j_gene: TRBJ2-1; v_gene: TRBV11-2; CDR3nt: TGTGCCAGCAGCTTATTAGTTAGCGGTAATGAGCAGTTCTTC; CDR3aa: CASSLLVSGNEQFF
abundance: few; d_gene: TRBD1; j_gene: TRBJ1-2; v_gene: TRBV5-1; CDR3nt: TGCGCCAGCAGCACGGACAGGGGAAACTATGGCTACACCTTC; CDR3aa: CASSTDRGNYGYTF
abundance: NA; d_gene: NA; j_gene: TRBJ2-3; v_gene: TRBV2; CDR3nt: TGTGCCAGCAGTGATAGCGCTAGCACAGATACGCAGTATTTT; CDR3aa: CASSDSASTDTQYF
abundance: NA; d_gene: NA; j_gene: TRBJ1-1; v_gene: TRBV5-1; CDR3nt: TGCGCCAGCAGTCTCCCTCAAACGGAGGCGGCCCCGAACACTGAAGCTTTCTTT; CDR3aa: CASSLPQTEAAPNTEAFF
abundance: once; d_gene: NA; j_gene: TRBJ1-1; v_gene: TRBV5-8; CDR3nt: TGTGCCAGCAGCAATTGGGGGGGGGAGAAAGCTTTCTTT; CDR3aa: CASSNWGGEKAFF
abundance: NA; d_gene: TRBD2; j_gene: TRBJ2-1; v_gene: TRBV30; CDR3nt: TGTGCCTGGAGTTTTTCGACTAGCGGGGGGAATGAGCAGTTCTTC; CDR3aa: CAWSFSTSGGNEQFF
abundance: NA; d_gene: TRBD1; j_gene: TRBJ1-5; v_gene: TRBV7-8; CDR3nt: TGTGCCAGCAGCCCACGCTGGGGACAGCATAGCAATCAGCCCCAGCATTTT; CDR3aa: CASSPRWGQHSNQPQHF
abundance: NA; d_gene: TRBD1; j_gene: TRBJ1-6; v_gene: TRBV5-4; CDR3nt: TGTGCCAGCAGTGGTGGACAGGGTACCTATAATTCACCCCTCCACTTT; CDR3aa: CASSGGQGTYNSPLHF
abundance: NA; d_gene: NA; j_gene: TRBJ2-2; v_gene: TRBV21-1; CDR3nt: TGTGCCAGCAGTAACAAGACTAGCGGGGGGGACTATGGTTACGGGGAGCTGTTTTTT; CDR3aa: CASSNKTSGGDYGYGELFF
abundance: NA; d_gene: NA; j_gene: TRBJ1-1; v_gene: TRBV5-4; CDR3nt: TGTGCCAGCAGCTTGCTTCGGGGGACTGAAGCTTTCTTT; CDR3aa: CASSLLRGTEAFF
abundance: NA; d_gene: TRBD2; j_gene: TRBJ2-5; v_gene: TRBV6-5; CDR3nt: TGTGCCAGCAGTATCCTAGCGGGGGCGAAGACCCAGTACTTC; CDR3aa: CASSILAGAKTQYF
abundance: once; d_gene: NA; j_gene: TRBJ1-2; v_gene: TRBV11-2; CDR3nt: TGTGCCAGCAGCTTAGGTGGGAGGAACTATGGCTACACCTTC; CDR3aa: CASSLGGRNYGYTF